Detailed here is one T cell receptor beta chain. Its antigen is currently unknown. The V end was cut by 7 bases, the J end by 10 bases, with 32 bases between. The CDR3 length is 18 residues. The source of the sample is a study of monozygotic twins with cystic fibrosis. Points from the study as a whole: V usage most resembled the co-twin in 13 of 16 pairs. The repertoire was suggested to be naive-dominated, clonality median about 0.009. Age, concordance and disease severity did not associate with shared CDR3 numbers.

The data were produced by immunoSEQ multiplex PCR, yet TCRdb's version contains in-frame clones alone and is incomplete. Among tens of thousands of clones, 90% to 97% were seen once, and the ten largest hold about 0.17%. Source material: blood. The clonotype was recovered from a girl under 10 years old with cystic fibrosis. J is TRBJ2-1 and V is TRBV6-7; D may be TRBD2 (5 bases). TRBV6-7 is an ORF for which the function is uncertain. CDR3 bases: TGTGCCAGCACCTCGCAAGGTAGGAGGACCCAGAGTTTGGGGGAGCAGTTCTTC. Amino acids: CASTSQGRRTQSLGEQFF.